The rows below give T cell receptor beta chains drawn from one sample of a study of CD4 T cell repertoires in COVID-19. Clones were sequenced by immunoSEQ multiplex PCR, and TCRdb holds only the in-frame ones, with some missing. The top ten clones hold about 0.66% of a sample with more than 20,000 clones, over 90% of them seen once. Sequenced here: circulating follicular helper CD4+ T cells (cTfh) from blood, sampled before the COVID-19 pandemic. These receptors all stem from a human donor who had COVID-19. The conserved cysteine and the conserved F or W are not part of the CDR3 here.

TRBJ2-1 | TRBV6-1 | ASSTSGGVGYEQF
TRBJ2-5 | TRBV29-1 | SVEDGGARAQY
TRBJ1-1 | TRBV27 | ASSFGKLNTEAF
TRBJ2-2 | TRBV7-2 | ASSLFQGTGELF
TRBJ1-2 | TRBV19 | ASSNKRGSYGYT
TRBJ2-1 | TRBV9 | ASSPRFEHNEQF
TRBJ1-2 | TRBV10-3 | AIRRDDGYT
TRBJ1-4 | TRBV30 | AWSADTRTEWF
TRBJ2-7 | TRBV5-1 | ASSLQTGTSESSYEQY
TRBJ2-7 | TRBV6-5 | ASSASTGAYEQY
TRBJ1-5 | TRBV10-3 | AISEADNQPQH
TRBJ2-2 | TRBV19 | ASSRAGTGESGELF
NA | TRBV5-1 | ASSLIQSTYEQY
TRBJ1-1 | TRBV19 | ASSIQGKHTEAF
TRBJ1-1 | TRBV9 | ASSVGQGSGNTEAF
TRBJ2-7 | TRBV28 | ASAGGSSYEQY
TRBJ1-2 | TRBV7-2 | ASSSMTVQGAADGYT
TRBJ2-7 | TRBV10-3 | AISRTSGGAGEQY
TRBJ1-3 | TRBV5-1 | ASSRGQDSSGNTIY
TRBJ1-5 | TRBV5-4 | ASSLDSNQPQH
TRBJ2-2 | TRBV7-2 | ASSFIGNTGELF
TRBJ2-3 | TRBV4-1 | ASSQDTASITDTQY
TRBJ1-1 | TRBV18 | ASSPPRGHSEAF
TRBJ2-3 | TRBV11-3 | ASSRDFYADTQY
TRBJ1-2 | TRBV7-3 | ASSSSGGYGYT
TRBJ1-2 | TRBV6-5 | ASSSEGGYT
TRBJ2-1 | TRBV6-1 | ASRKLQGALNEQF
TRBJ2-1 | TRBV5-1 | ASSQLDRLDNEQF
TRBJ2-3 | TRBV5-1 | ASRVLAGETDTQY
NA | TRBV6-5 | ASRGSGGSYEQY
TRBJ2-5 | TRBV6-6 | ASSSSGSEEETQY
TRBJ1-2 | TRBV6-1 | AGSFTGYGYT
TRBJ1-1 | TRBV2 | ASRTGGRLNTEAF
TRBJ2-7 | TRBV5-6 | ASSFPGLAGGNEQY
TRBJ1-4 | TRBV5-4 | ASSQQGYNEKLF
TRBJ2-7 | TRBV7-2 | ASSLLAAYEQY
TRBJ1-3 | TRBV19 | ASSSGGSGNTIY
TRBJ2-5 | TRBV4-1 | ASSPGLPETQY
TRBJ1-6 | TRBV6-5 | ASRTGTGPGTLH
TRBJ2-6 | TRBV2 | ASTSGANVLT
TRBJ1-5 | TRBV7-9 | ASSRAGGHSNQPQH
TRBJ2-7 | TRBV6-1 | ASSENRGIEQY
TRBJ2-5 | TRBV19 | ASSTEQGWETQY
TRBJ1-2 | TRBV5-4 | ASSPWGAKGASNGYT
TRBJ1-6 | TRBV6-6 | ASSLDRKRSPLH
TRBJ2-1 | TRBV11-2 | ASSVTGANEQF
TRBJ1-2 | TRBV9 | ASSPAGRQGYT
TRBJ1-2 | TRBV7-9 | ASSRDRGENYGYT
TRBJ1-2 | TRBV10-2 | ASSGKTGVGNGYT
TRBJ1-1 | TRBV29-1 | SVEGGEFPRTEAF
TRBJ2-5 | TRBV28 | ASSLSLAEETQY
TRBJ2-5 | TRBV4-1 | ASSPTDRMETQY
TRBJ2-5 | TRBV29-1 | SGSGGRETQY
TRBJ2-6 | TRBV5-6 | ASQPRVLSFGANVLT
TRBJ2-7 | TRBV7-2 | ASSFSGGAYEQY
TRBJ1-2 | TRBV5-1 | ASSPEGGFYGYT
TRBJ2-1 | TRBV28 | ASSVHAGQANEQF
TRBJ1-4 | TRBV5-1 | ASSSGQANEKLF
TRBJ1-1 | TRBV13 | ASSFGAYGMIEAF